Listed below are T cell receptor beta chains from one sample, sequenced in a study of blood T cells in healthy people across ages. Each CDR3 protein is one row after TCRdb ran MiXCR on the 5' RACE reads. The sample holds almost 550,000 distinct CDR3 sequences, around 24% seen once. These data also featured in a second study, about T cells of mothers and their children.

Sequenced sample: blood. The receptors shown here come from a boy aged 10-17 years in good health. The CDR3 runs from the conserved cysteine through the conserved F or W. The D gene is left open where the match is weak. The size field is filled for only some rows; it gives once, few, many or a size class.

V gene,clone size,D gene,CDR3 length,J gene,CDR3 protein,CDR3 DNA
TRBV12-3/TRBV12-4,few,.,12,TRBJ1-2,CASRALGYGYTF,TGTGCCAGTCGGGCCTTAGGCTATGGCTACACCTTC
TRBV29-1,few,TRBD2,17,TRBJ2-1,CSVERPSGGSSYNEQFF,TGCAGCGTTGAAAGGCCTAGCGGGGGAAGCTCCTACAATGAGCAGTTCTTC
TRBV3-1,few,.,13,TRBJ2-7,CASSPPRGHEQYF,TGTGCCAGCAGCCCCCCCCGGGGCCACGAGCAGTACTTC
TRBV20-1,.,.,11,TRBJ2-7,CSARAYGEQYF,TGCAGTGCTAGAGCCTATGGCGAGCAGTACTTC
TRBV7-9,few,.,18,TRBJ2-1,CASSLNFWTQSSYNEQFF,TGTGCCAGCAGCTTAAATTTCTGGACCCAAAGCTCCTACAATGAGCAGTTCTTC
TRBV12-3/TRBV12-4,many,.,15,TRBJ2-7,CASSPSSRSSYEQYF,TGTGCCAGCAGCCCATCATCCAGGAGCTCCTACGAGCAGTACTTC
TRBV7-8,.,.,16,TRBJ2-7,CASSLVGRVPTWEQYF,TGTGCCAGCAGCTTAGTAGGTCGTGTCCCCACCTGGGAGCAGTACTTC
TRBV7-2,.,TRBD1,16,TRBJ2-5,CASSRATGTGGETQYF,TGTGCCAGCAGCCGCGCGACCGGGACAGGGGGAGAGACCCAGTACTTC
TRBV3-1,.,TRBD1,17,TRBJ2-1,CASSQDLAGQAFSEQFF,TGTGCCAGCAGCCAAGACTTGGCGGGACAGGCTTTCTCTGAGCAGTTCTTC
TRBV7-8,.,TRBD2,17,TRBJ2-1,CASSSAYSGGVYNEQFF,TGTGCCAGCAGCTCGGCTTATAGCGGGGGGGTCTACAATGAGCAGTTCTTC
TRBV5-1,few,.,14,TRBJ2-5,CASSFFTYQETQYF,TGCGCCAGCAGCTTTTTTACGTACCAAGAGACCCAGTACTTC
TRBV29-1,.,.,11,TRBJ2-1,CSVARDNEQFF,TGCAGCGTTGCCAGGGACAATGAGCAGTTCTTC
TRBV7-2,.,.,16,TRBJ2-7,CASSLAHMTSSYEQYF,TGTGCCAGCAGCTTAGCGCATATGACTTCGTCCTACGAGCAGTACTTC
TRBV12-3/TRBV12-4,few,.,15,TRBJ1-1,CASSFGGAGATEAFF,TGTGCCAGCAGTTTTGGTGGGGCGGGGGCGACTGAAGCTTTCTTT
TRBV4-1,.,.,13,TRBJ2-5,CASSRSLQETQYF,TGCGCCAGCAGTCGAAGTCTCCAAGAGACCCAGTACTTC
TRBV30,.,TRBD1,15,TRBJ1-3,CAWSRTGNSGNTIYF,TGTGCCTGGAGTAGGACAGGCAACTCTGGAAACACCATATATTTT
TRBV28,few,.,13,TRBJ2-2,CASSPAGTGELFF,TGTGCCAGCAGTCCCGCGGGCACCGGGGAGCTGTTTTTT
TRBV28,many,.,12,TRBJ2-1,CASSREYNEQFF,TGTGCCAGCTCCCGTGAGTACAATGAGCAGTTCTTC
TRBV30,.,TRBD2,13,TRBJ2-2,CAWKRGGTGELFF,TGTGCCTGGAAGCGGGGGGGCACCGGGGAGCTGTTTTTT
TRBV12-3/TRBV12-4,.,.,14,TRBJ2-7,CASSARRGLNEQYF,TGTGCCAGCAGTGCCCGACGGGGCCTGAACGAGCAGTACTTC
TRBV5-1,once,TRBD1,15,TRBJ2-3,CASSWRQGETDTQYF,TGCGCCAGCAGCTGGCGACAGGGTGAGACAGATACGCAGTATTTT
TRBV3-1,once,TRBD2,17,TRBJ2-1,CASSQEIAGGSYNEQFF,TGTGCCAGCAGCCAAGAGATAGCGGGAGGGTCCTACAATGAGCAGTTCTTC
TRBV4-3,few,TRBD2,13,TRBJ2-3,CASRGRGGDTQYF,TGCGCCAGCAGGGGGCGGGGGGGAGATACGCAGTATTTT
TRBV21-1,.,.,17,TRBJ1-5,CASSKVGPQRPNQPQHF,TGTGCCAGCAGCAAAGTGGGACCCCAAAGGCCCAATCAGCCCCAGCATTTT
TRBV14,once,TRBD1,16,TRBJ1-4,CASSQVIRGGYEKLFF,TGTGCCAGCAGCCAAGTTATTCGAGGGGGCTATGAAAAACTGTTTTTT
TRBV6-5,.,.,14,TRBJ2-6,CASTGTSGANVLTF,TGTGCCAGCACGGGGACCTCTGGGGCCAACGTCCTGACTTTC
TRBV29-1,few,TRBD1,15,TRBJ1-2,CSGRTGERENYGYTF,TGCAGCGGCCGGACAGGGGAGAGAGAGAACTATGGCTACACCTTC
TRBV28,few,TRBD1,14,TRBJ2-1,CASAPGQGAYEQFF,TGTGCCAGCGCCCCGGGACAGGGGGCGTATGAGCAGTTCTTC
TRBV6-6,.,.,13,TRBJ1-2,CASSYSHREGYTF,TGTGCCAGCAGTTACTCTCACAGGGAGGGCTACACCTTC
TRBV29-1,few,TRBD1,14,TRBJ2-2,CSVRQGANTGELFF,TGCAGCGTAAGACAGGGGGCGAACACCGGGGAGCTGTTTTTT
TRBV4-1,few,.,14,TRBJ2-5,CASSQEQLLETQYF,TGCGCCAGCAGCCAAGAGCAATTGCTAGAGACCCAGTACTTC
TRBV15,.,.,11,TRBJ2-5,CATNRDETQYF,TGTGCCACCAACAGGGATGAGACCCAGTACTTC
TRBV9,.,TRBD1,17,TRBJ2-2,CASSIRDRGQDTGELFF,TGTGCCAGCAGTATTCGGGACAGGGGGCAGGACACCGGGGAGCTGTTTTTT
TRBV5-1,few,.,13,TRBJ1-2,CATSPGSNYGYTF,TGCGCCACCTCGCCAGGGTCAAACTATGGCTACACCTTC
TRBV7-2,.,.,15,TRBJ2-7,CASSPRFGQSYEQYF,TGTGCCAGCAGCCCCAGGTTCGGACAGAGCTACGAGCAGTACTTC
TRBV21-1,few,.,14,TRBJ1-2,CASSKDKGAHGYTF,TGTGCCAGCAGCAAAGATAAGGGGGCGCATGGCTACACCTTC
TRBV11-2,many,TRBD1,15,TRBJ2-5,CASSSGQGDIETQYF,TGTGCCAGCAGCTCCGGACAGGGGGACATAGAGACCCAGTACTTC
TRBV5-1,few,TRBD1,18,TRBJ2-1,CASSSGTGTPQPYNEQFF,TGCGCCAGCAGCTCCGGGACAGGGACACCCCAACCCTACAATGAGCAGTTCTTC
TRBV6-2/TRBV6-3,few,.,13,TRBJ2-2,CASSYSTAGELFF,TGTGCCAGCAGTTACTCGACGGCCGGGGAGCTGTTTTTT
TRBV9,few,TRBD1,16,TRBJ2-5,CASSLQGVGYQETQYF,TGTGCCAGCAGCTTGCAGGGGGTGGGGTACCAAGAGACCCAGTACTTC